Listed below are T cell receptor beta chains from one sample, sequenced in a study of T cell responses to AZD1222 COVID-19 vaccine. Assay used: immunoSEQ multiplex PCR; TCRdb lists only in-frame clones, some missing. Seen here are 140,000 to 150,000 clones, around 90% observed once, and the top ten hold 1.5% to 2.5%. The starting material was peripheral blood, obtained 28 days after the second AZD1222 dose. These receptors were taken from an adult who received the AZD1222 COVID-19 vaccine. The CDR3 runs from the conserved cysteine through the conserved F or W. Each record gives: CDR3 length, V gene, CDR3 protein.

len: 14
v_gene: TRBV6-5
CDR3aa: CASRSGQARLGYTF

len: 14
v_gene: TRBV3-1/TRBV3-2
CDR3aa: CASSTSGGPLAQYF

len: 16
v_gene: TRBV11-1
CDR3aa: CASSPLVRDSGNTIYF

len: 15
v_gene: TRBV3-1/TRBV3-2
CDR3aa: CASRITGGSNEKLFF

len: 13
v_gene: TRBV19
CDR3aa: CASSSGPRGTQYF

len: 15
v_gene: TRBV14
CDR3aa: CASSQAGVIGNIQYF

len: 14
v_gene: TRBV27
CDR3aa: CASSLRDSNQPQHF

len: 13
v_gene: TRBV24-1
CDR3aa: CATSEDSPGELFF

len: 17
v_gene: TRBV5-1
CDR3aa: CASSSQGASTYNSPLHF

len: 14
v_gene: TRBV18
CDR3aa: CASSPAGRNTEAFF

len: 13
v_gene: TRBV6-6
CDR3aa: CASRETWGTEAFF

len: 15
v_gene: TRBV11-2
CDR3aa: CASSLGRDRGHEQYF

len: 16
v_gene: TRBV4-1
CDR3aa: CASSQPDRGQNQPQHF

len: 17
v_gene: TRBV7-6
CDR3aa: CASSSEQAKEPYYEQYF

len: 16
v_gene: TRBV5-8
CDR3aa: CASSTRQGSNYNEQFF